These T cell receptor beta chains were read from a single sample in a study of cytomegalovirus exposure and HLA in healthy donors. Produced via immunoSEQ multiplex PCR; TCRdb's table is partial and in-frame only. The sample consists of 200,000 to 250,000 clones, more than 75% of them appearing once. The specimen sequenced was PBMCs. The origin of the receptors is a woman between 18 and 29 years old in good health and CMV-seropositive. The CDR3 runs from the conserved cysteine through the conserved F or W. D genes are given only for firm matches. Size is omitted from some rows. Given values are once, few, many or a class for expanded clones.

>TRBV19|few|TRBJ1-5|NA
TGTGCCAGTAGTTGGCGGGAAGGACAGCCCCAGCATTTT
CASSWREGQPQHF
>TRBV27|NA|TRBJ2-7|TRBD2
TGTGCCAGCAGTTTAATAGCGGGGGGACCTAGCTCCTACGAGCAGTACTTC
CASSLIAGGPSSYEQYF
>TRBV18|NA|TRBJ1-3|NA
TGTGCCAGCTCACCGGGTTACAGCTCTGGAAACACCATATATTTT
CASSPGYSSGNTIYF
>TRBV7-9|NA|TRBJ1-5|NA
TGTGCCAGCAGCTTAGCAAGTGGTTCGGGTGTAAATCAGCCCCAGCATTTT
CASSLASGSGVNQPQHF
>TRBV5-4|NA|TRBJ2-1|NA
TGTGCCAGCAGCTTTAGGGCAGGGGCGGACAATGAGCAGTTCTTC
CASSFRAGADNEQFF
>TRBV6-5|NA|TRBJ2-7|TRBD2
TGTGCCAGCAGCCGCGGGAGTGAGTCCTACGAGCAGTACTTC
CASSRGSESYEQYF
>TRBV5-1|NA|TRBJ2-2|TRBD1
TGCGCCAGCAGCTTCCCCGGGACAGGGACCGGGGAGCTGTTTTTT
CASSFPGTGTGELFF
>TRBV29-1|NA|TRBJ1-1|TRBD1
TGCAGCGGGAGGACAGGAGGGAACACTGAAGCTTTCTTT
CSGRTGGNTEAFF
>TRBV4-1|few|TRBJ2-3|NA
TGCGCCAGCAGCCAAGCACCGACAGTCGCAGATACGCAGTATTTT
CASSQAPTVADTQYF
>TRBV9|NA|TRBJ1-5|TRBD1
TGTGCCAGCAGCGTAGAAGGGACAGTCAATCAGCCCCAGCATTTT
CASSVEGTVNQPQHF
>TRBV2|NA|TRBJ2-1|TRBD1
TGTGCCAGTCTACAGGGGAAGCAGTTCTTC
CASLQGKQFF
>TRBV18|NA|TRBJ2-1|TRBD2
TGTGCCAGCAGCCCAGCGGGGACCTACAATGAGCAGTTCTTC
CASSPAGTYNEQFF
>TRBV29-1|NA|TRBJ2-7|TRBD2
TGCAGCGTTCGCCCGGGACTAGCTTCCCCCTACGAGCAGTACTTC
CSVRPGLASPYEQYF
>TRBV5-4|once|TRBJ1-4|TRBD1
TGTGCCAGCAGAGAAGGGGGCCCTAATGAAAAACTGTTTTTT
CASREGGPNEKLFF
>TRBV27|NA|TRBJ2-7|NA
TGTGCCAGCACCCTACCTGACAGCGCCCGCTACGAGCAGTACTTC
CASTLPDSARYEQYF
>TRBV27|once|TRBJ2-2|TRBD2
TGTGCCAGCAGTTTAGCGGGAGTTAGCACCGGGGAGCTGTTTTTT
CASSLAGVSTGELFF
>TRBV13|NA|TRBJ2-7|NA
TGTGCCAGCAGCTCGACGACTACTTCCTACGAGCAGTACTTC
CASSSTTTSYEQYF
>TRBV6-1|NA|TRBJ2-1|NA
TGTGCCAGCAGTGAACGGGGGAGCGGAATCTACAATGAGCAGTTCTTC
CASSERGSGIYNEQFF
>TRBV5-4|NA|TRBJ2-1|TRBD1
TGTGCCAGCAGCCCTGATTTGGGACAGGCCTACAATGAGCAGTTCTTC
CASSPDLGQAYNEQFF
>TRBV27|NA|TRBJ2-5|TRBD1
TGTGCCAGCACCAAACAGGGGGCGGGAGAGACCCAGTACTTC
CASTKQGAGETQYF
>TRBV6-1|NA|TRBJ1-1|NA
TGTGCCAGCAGAAGACTCAGGGAAGGGGGAACTGAAGCTTTCTTT
CASRRLREGGTEAFF
>TRBV7-8|few|TRBJ1-5|NA
TGTGCCAGCAGCTTTCGGGGTGAGCAGCCCCAGCATTTT
CASSFRGEQPQHF
>TRBV19|NA|TRBJ2-3|TRBD1
TGTGCCAGTAGTATAGAGCCAGGGGGTACAGATACGCAGTATTTT
CASSIEPGGTDTQYF
>TRBV5-1|NA|TRBJ2-1|TRBD2
TGCGCCAGCAGCTTGTCGCAGCGGGGGGTCAATGAGCAGTTCTTC
CASSLSQRGVNEQFF
>TRBV11-3|NA|TRBJ2-5|NA
TGTGCCAGCAGCTTAGGATTAACGGGAGTAGGCGAGACCCAGTACTTC
CASSLGLTGVGETQYF
>TRBV5-1|NA|TRBJ2-7|NA
TGCGCCAGCGCGTTGTGGGGGGACCTCTACGAGCAGTACTTC
CASALWGDLYEQYF
>TRBV7-2|NA|TRBJ1-2|NA
TGTGCCAGCAGCTTAGTCGGGGGATGGAACGCTAACTATGGCTACACCTTC
CASSLVGGWNANYGYTF
>TRBV5-6|NA|TRBJ2-1|NA
TGTGCCAGCAGCTGGAGGACGCTTGCTCCATACAATGAGCAGTTCTTC
CASSWRTLAPYNEQFF
>TRBV6-1|NA|TRBJ2-7|TRBD2
TGTGCCAGCAGTAGGGGACTAAACGAGCAGTACTTC
CASSRGLNEQYF
>TRBV14|NA|TRBJ1-2|TRBD1
TGTGCCAGCAGCCAAGATGCGACAGGGGGCTATGGCTACACCTTC
CASSQDATGGYGYTF
>TRBV9|NA|TRBJ2-1|NA
TGTGCCAGCAGCGTAGATGCGGACACCTACAATGAGCAGTTCTTC
CASSVDADTYNEQFF
>TRBV18|NA|TRBJ2-7|TRBD2
TGTGCCAGCCGGACTAGCGGATACGAGCAGTACTTC
CASRTSGYEQYF
>TRBV11-2|NA|TRBJ1-3|TRBD1
TGTGCCGGGAAGGGGGCAGGGTTTGGAAACACCATATATTTT
CAGKGAGFGNTIYF
>TRBV19|once|TRBJ2-2|TRBD2
TGTGCCAGTAGTTTTTGGGCGGGAGGGACAAACACCGGGGAGCTGTTTTTT
CASSFWAGGTNTGELFF